This T cell receptor (beta chain) is from a study of blood T cell repertoires in COVID-19 (dated by TCRdb to between 2020 and 2021). Broadly, across the study: The collaborator samples originated in the United States, Italy and Spain and spanned the acute and convalescent phases of COVID-19. A de-identified subject ID, COVID-19 status, age in years and sex were almost always included in the sample metadata. The dataset comprised deeply sampled blood TCRbeta repertoires from subjects exposed to, actively infected with, or recovered from COVID-19. The material from the prospective study consisted of cDNA or gDNA derived from T cells, B-cell-depleted T cells, or PBMCs. Samples came from the ongoing ImmuneRACE study (first 160 participants) plus 1,254 subjects from 6 global collaborators. Where available, HLA class I and class II types were taken from metadata supplied by the sample provider and were not determined by assay-based typing. The repertoires were released in a freely available public database intended as a resource for research on the immune response to SARS-CoV-2. The investigation overall reported the following: How much clinical and demographic metadata was included differed by source and by participant, and the metadata was provided uncurated.

Whole blood was collected in K2EDTA tubes by collaborating institutions according to the institutions' own protocols. Collaborator samples were shipped for TCRbeta analysis as frozen whole blood, isolated PBMCs, or DNA extracted from either sample type. TCRbeta CDR3 regions were amplified from genomic DNA using the immunoSEQ Assay, a bias-controlled multiplex PCR. The authors processed their data as follows. Nucleated cell counts per sample were estimated from amplification of reference gene primers within the assay. To quantify the absolute abundance of each unique TCRbeta CDR3 rearrangement, sequence reads were collapsed and filtered. For each sample, productive Simpson clonality was calculated as the square root of Simpson's diversity index across productive rearrangements. TCRdb retrieved this table from immuneACCESS and kept in-frame rearrangements only. Not all clones are present; in checked studies, unresolved V genes account for under half, and no reason is known for the remainder. The V and J calls and the clone size are those of that table, but D and trimming were determined from the DNA. This sample gives 250,000 to 300,000 clones in total; approximately 86% of them show up just once. The ten largest clones take up 3.6% of the sample.

Trimming costs V 7 bases and J 6 bases, and their ends lie 15 bases apart. Per the germline V gene, WSHSY is the CDR1 and SAAADI is the CDR2. Taken from cysteine to phenylalanine, the CDR3 has 13 residues. Here the CDR3 DNA is all that survives: 39 bases in frame from base 1. This clone appeared a single time. Its antigen is unknown. No base quality information exists; no much larger clone differs at one position. The sample consisted of peripheral blood. The origin of this receptor is a man between 18 and 35 years old with active or convalescent COVID-19. The rearranged chain carries TRBV10-2 and TRBJ1-1; the D gene is perhaps TRBD1, from 5 matching bases. The CDR3 has the sequence CASTAKGEAEAFF. The DNA is as follows: TGCGCCAGCACCGCGAAAGGGGAGGCTGAAGCTTTCTTT.